This T cell receptor beta chain was profiled in a study of blood T cell repertoires in COVID-19. Assay: immunoSEQ multiplex PCR; the TCRdb copy retains only in-frame clones and omits some. The sample consists of 200,000 to 250,000 clones, 82% of them appearing once. V was pared by 1 base and J by 6 bases, with 1 base of the junction left unmatched. This CDR3 region has 14 residues. CDR1 and CDR2 from the germline V gene are SGHVS and FQNEAQ. What the recovered Cohort 3 donors had was two negative PCRs, clearance, or symptom resolution. Sequencing was done on a sample of PBMCs or T cells enriched from blood (not recorded which). This chain connects TRBV7-8 to TRBJ2-7; 12 nucleotides align to TRBD2. The receptor comes from a woman aged 55-75 years who had recovered from COVID-19. The CDR3 DNA sequence: TGTGCCAGCAGCTTAGGGACTAGCGGGGCCGAGCAGTACTTC. Translation: CASSLGTSGAEQYF.